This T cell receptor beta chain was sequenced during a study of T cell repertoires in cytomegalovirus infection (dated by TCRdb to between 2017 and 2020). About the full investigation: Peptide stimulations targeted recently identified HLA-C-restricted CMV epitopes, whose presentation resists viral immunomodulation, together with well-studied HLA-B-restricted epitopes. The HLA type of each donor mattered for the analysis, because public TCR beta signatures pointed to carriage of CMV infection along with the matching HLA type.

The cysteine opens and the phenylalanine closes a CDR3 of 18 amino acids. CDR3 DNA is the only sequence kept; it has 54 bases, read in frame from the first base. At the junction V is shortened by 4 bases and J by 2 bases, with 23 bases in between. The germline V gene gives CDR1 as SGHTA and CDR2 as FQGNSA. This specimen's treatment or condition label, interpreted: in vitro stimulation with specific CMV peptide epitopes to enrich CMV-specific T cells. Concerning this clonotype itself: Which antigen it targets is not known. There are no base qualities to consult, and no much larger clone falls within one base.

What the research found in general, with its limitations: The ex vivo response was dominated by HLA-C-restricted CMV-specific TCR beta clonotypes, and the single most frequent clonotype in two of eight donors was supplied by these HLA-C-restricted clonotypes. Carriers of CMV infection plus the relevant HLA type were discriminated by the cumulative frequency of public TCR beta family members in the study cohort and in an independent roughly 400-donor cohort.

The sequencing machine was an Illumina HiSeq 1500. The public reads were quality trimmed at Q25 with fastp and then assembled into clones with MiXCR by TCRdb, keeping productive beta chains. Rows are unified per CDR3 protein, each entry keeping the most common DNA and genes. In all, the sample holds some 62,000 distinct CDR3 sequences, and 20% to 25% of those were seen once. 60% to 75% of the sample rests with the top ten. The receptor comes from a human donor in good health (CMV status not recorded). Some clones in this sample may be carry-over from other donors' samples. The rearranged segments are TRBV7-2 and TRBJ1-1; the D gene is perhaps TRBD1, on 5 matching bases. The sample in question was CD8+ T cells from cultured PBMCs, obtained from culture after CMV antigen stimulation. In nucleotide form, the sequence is TGTGCCAGCAGCTCCCCGGATGCCGGACTAGGGGTTAACACTGAAGCTTTCTTT. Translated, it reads CASSSPDAGLGVNTEAFF.